The clone carrying this T cell receptor beta chain was seen a single time. The sample belongs to a study of blood T cell repertoires in COVID-19. V lost 2 bases and J 8 bases, leaving 12 bases between the germline ends. Germline-derived CDR1 and CDR2 are LGHDT and YNNKEL (reference sequence). This CDR3 region has 13 residues. TCRdb's table, derived via immunoSEQ multiplex PCR, lists solely in-frame clones and lacks some. The table records fewer than 95,000 clones, about nine tenths of them present only once. The V and J genes are TRBV3-1 (or the pseudogene TRBV3-2) and TRBJ1-1; D is possibly TRBD1 (5 bases). The sample was peripheral blood. The TCR comes from a man aged 50 to 60 with active or convalescent COVID-19. CDR3 loop: CASSQNIRGEAFF. The DNA of the CDR3 is TGTGCCAGCAGCCAAAACATCCGGGGGGAAGCTTTCTTT.